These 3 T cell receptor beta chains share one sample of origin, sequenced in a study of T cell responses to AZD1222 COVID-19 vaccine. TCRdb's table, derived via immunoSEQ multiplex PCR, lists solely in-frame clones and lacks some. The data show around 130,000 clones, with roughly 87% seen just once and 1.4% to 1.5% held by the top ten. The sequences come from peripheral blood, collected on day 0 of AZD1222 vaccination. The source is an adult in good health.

The CDR3 sequence: CASSGSGGEKLFF. The DNA for the CDR3 is TGTGCCAGCAGCGGCAGTGGAGGGGAAAAACTGTTTTTT. The chain employs TRBV7-9 and TRBJ1-4; D is uncertain. The CDR3 covers 13 residues. The germline V gene encodes CDR1 SEHNR and CDR2 FQNEAQ (reference sequence). V lost 5 bases and J lost 8, with 12 bases in between.

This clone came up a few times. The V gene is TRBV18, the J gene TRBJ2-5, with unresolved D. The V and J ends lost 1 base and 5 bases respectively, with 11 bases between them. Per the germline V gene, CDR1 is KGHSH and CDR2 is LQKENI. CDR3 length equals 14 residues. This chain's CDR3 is CASSPRTPRETQYF. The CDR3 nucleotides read TGTGCCAGCTCACCACGGACGCCTCGGGAGACCCAGTACTTC. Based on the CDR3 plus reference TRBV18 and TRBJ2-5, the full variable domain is NAGVMQNPRHLVRRRGQEARLRCSPMKGHSHVYWYRQLPEEGLKFMVYLQKENIIDESGMPKERFSAEFPKEGPSILRIQQVVRGDSAAYFCASSPRTPRETQYFGPGTRLLVL.

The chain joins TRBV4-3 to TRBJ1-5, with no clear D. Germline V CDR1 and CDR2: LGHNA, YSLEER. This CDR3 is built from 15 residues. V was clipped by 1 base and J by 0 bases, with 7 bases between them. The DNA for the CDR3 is TGCGCCAGCAGCCAAGCGGCACATAGCAATCAGCCCCAGCATTTT. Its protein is CASSQAAHSNQPQHF.